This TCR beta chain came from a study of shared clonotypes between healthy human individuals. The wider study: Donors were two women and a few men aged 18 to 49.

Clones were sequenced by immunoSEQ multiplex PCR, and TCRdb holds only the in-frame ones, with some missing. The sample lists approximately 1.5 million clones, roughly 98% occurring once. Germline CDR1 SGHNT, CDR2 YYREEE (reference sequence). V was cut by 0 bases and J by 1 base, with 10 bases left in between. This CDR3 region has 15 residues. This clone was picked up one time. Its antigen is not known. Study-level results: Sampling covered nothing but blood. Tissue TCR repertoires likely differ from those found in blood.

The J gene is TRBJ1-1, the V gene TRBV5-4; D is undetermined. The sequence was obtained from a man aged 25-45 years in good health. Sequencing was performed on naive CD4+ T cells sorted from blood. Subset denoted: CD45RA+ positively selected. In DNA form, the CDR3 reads TGTGCCAGCAGCTTGGTTCGGACTGGGAACACTGAAGCTTTCTTT. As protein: CASSLVRTGNTEAFF.